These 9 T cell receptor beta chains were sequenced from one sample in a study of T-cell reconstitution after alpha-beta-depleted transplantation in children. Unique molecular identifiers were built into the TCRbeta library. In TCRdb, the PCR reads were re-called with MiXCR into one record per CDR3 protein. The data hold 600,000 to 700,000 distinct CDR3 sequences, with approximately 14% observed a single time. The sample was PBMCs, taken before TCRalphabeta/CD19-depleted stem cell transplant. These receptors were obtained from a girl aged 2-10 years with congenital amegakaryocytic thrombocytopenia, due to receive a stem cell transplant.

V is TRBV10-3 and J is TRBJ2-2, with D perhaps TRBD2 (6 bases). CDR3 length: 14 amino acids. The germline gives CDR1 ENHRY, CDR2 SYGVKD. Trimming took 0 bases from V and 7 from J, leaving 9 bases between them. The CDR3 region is CAISESGGNGELFF. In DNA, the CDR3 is TGTGCCATCAGTGAGTCCGGCGGGAACGGGGAGCTGTTTTTT.

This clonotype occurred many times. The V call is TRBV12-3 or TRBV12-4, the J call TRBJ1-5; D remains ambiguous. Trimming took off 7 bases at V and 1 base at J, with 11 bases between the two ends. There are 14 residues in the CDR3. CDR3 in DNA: TGTGCCAGCACCGTTGAGTCAAGCAATCAGCCCCAGCATTTT. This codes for CASTVESSNQPQHF.

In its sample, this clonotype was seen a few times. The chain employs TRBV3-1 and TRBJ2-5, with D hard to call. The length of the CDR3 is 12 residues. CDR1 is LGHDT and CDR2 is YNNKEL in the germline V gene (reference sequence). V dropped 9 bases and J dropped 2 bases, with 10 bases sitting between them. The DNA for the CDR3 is TGTGCCAGGGACCCTGGGCAAGAGACCCAGTACTTC. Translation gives CARDPGQETQYF.

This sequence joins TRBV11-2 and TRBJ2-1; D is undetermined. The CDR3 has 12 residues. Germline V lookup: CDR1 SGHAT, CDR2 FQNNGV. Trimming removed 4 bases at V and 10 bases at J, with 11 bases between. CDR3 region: CASSSSHPEQFF. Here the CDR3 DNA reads TGTGCCAGCAGCTCGAGCCACCCAGAGCAGTTCTTC. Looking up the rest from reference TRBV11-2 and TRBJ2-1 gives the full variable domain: EAGVAQSPRYKIIEKRQSVAFWCNPISGHATLYWYQQILGQGPKLLIQFQNNGVVDDSQLPKDRFSAERLKGVDSTLKIQPAKLEDSAVYLCASSSSHPEQFFGPGTRLTVL.

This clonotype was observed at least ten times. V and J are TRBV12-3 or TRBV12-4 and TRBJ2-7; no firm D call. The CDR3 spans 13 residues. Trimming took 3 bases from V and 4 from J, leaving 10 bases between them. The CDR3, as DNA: TGTGCCAGCAGTTTTCCCCCCAGATACGAGCAGTACTTC. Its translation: CASSFPPRYEQYF.

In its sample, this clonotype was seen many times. CDR3 amino acids: CASRDSGHEQYF. The CDR3 nucleotides read TGTGCCAGCAGGGATTCGGGGCACGAGCAGTACTTC. The chain links TRBV28 to TRBJ2-7, with D perhaps assigned TRBD1 or TRBD2 (5 bases each). Trimming removed 6 bases from V and 5 bases from J, with 11 bases in between. Germline CDR1 and CDR2: MDHEN and SYDVKM. The CDR3 runs 12 residues. The full variable domain, with the rest looked up from reference TRBV28 and TRBJ2-7, is DVKVTQSSRYLVKRTGEKVFLECVQDMDHENMFWYRQDPGLGLRLIYFSYDVKMKEKGDIPEGYSVSREKKERFSLILESASTNQTSMYLCASRDSGHEQYFGPGTRLTVT.

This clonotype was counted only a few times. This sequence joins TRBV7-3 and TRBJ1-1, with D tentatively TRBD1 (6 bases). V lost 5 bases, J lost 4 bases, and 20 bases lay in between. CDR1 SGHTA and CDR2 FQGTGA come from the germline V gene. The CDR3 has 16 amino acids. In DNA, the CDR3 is TGTGCCAGCAGCCTGAGGGGGATACAAGCGGGCACTGAAGCTTTCTTT. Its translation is CASSLRGIQAGTEAFF.

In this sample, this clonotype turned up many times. The CDR3 sequence is CASSLDLTSEQYF. The CDR3 nucleotides read TGTGCCAGCAGCTTAGACTTGACGAGCGAGCAGTACTTC. The rearrangement uses TRBV7-6 and TRBJ2-7; D not certain. V lost 1 base, J lost 6 bases, and 10 bases lay in between. The V gene's germline CDR1 is SGHVS and CDR2 FNYEAQ. The length of the CDR3 is 13 residues.

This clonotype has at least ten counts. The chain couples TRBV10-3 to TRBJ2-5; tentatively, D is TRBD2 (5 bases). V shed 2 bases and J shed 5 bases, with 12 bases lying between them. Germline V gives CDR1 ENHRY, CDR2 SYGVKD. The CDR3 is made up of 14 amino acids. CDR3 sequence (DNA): TGTGCCATCAGTGAGCCCCGGGGAGAGGAGACCCAGTACTTC. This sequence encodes CAISEPRGEETQYF.